This TCR beta chain was captured in a study of a mutant IDH1 vaccine in newly diagnosed glioma. Broader study findings: The study observed vaccine-induced immune responses in 90% to 95% of patients. Alterations occurring in top peripheral T cell clonotypes seemed unrelated to pseudoprogression.

The time point here: baseline, week 1 (first vaccination visit). The treatment: pre-vaccination baseline after standard-of-care therapy. The germline V gene has CDR1 SGHKS and CDR2 YYEKEE (reference sequence). The CDR3 is 14 residues long. V was pared by 4 bases and J by 1 base, with 3 bases of the junction left unmatched. On this clone itself: What it recognizes is unknown.

TCRdb's copy holds only in-frame clones and misses some; the assay was immunoSEQ multiplex PCR. In the table there are 55,000 to 70,000 clones, approximately 86% of which are singletons. This sequence joins TRBV5-5 and TRBJ1-1; TRBD1 matches at 8 bases. This sequence was found in a man aged 25 to 45 with glioma. The sequences come from PBMCs, collected from a glioma patient treated with radiotherapy, temozolomide or both. The CDR3 nucleotides are TGTGCCAGCAGCCTCGGGACAGGGAACACTGAAGCTTTCTTT. Amino acids: CASSLGTGNTEAFF.